This T cell receptor (beta chain) is drawn from a study of T cell repertoires in cytomegalovirus infection. About the study: In public TCR beta signatures, there were indications of both CMV infection and matching HLA type.

A single record per CDR3 protein comes from TCRdb applying MiXCR to the reads. The sample lists just under 300,000 distinct CDR3 sequences, roughly a tenth occurring once. The CDR3 contains 14 residues. Germline CDR1 reads SNHLY; CDR2 reads FYNNEI. Trimming removed 7 bases from V and 5 bases from J, with 15 bases in between. Overall study results and limits: Cumulative public TCR beta family frequency identified CMV carriers with the relevant HLA. Clonotype analysis showed dominance of the ex vivo response by HLA-C-restricted CMV-specific TCR beta clonotypes.

This clonotype was detected many times. Antigen unknown. The receptor's source is a human donor in good health (CMV status not recorded). Some clones in this sample may be carry-over from other donors' samples. The rearrangement uses TRBV2 and TRBJ2-1, with D uncertain. The sequencing sample was made of PBMCs. The CDR3 DNA is TGTGCCAGCACTCGTGACGGTGGGAACAATGAGCAGTTCTTC. This gives the protein CASTRDGGNNEQFF.